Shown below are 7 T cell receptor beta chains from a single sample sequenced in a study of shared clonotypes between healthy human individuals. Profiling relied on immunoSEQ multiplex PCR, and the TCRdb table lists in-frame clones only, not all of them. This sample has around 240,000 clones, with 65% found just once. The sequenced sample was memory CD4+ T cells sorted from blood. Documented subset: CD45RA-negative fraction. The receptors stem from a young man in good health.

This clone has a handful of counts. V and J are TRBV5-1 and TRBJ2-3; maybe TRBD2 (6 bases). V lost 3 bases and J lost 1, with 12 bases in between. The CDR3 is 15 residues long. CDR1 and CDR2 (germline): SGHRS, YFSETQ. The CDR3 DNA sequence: TGCGCCAGCAGCTCTCGGGAGCCCCGCACAGATACGCAGTATTTT. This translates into CASSSREPRTDTQYF. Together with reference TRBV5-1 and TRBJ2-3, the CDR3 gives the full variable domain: KAGVTQTPRYLIKTRGQQVTLSCSPISGHRSVSWYQQTPGQGLQFLFEYFSETQRNKGNFPGRFSGRQFSNSRSEMNVSTLELGDSALYLCASSSREPRTDTQYFGPGTRLTVL.

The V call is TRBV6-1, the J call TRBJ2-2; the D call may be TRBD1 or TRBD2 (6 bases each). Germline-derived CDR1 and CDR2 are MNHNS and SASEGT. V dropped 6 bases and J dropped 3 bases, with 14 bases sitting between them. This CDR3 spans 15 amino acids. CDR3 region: CASRLQGLYTGELFF. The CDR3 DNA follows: TGTGCCAGCAGACTACAGGGACTTTACACCGGGGAGCTGTTTTTT.

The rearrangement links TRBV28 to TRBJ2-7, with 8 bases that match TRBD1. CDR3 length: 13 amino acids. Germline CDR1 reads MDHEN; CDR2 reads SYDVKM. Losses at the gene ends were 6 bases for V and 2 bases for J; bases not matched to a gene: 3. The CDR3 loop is CASRGQAAYEQYF. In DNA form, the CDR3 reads TGTGCCAGCAGGGGACAGGCGGCCTACGAGCAGTACTTC.

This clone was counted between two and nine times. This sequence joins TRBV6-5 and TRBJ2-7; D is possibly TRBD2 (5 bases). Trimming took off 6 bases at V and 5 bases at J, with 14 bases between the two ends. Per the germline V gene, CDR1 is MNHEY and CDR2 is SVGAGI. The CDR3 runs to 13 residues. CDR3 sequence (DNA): TGTGCCAGCAGACCATGGGCCGGGAACGAGCAGTACTTC. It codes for CASRPWAGNEQYF.

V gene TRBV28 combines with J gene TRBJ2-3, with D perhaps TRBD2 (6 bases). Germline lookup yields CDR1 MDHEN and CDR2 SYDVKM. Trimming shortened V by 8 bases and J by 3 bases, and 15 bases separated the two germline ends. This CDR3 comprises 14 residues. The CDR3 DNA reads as TGTGCCAGCTGTGTAGCGGAGTTTACAGATACGCAGTATTTT. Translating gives CASCVAEFTDTQYF.

The CDR3 protein is CASSLISGQMNTEAFF. CDR3 DNA: TGTGCCAGCAGTTTGATCTCGGGACAGATGAACACTGAAGCTTTCTTT. The chain carries TRBV27 and TRBJ1-1; 7 bases map to TRBD1. Germline-derived CDR1 and CDR2 are MNHEY and SMNVEV (reference sequence). This CDR3 has 16 amino acids. After removal of 3 bases from V and 0 bases from J, the junction contained 7 bases not matched to a gene.

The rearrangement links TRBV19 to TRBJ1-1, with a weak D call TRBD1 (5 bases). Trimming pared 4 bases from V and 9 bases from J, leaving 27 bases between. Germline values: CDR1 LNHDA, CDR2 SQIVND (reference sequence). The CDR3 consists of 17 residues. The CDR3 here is CASSSPRAGTPVSQAFF. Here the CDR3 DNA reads TGTGCCAGTAGTAGCCCCCGGGCAGGGACCCCGGTCAGTCAAGCTTTCTTT.